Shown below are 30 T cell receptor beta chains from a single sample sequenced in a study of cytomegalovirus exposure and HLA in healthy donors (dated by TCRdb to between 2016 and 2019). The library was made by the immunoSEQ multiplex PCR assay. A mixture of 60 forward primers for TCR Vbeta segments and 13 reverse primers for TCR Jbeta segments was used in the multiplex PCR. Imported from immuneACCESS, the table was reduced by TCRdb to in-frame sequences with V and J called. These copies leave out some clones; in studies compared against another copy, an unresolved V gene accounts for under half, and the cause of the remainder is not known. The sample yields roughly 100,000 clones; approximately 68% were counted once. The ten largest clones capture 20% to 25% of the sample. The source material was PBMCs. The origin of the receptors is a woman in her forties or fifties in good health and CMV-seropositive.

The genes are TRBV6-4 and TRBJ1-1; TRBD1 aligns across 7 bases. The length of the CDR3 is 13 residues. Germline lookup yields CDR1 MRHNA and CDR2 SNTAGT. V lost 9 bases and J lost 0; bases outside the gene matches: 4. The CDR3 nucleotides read TGTGCCAGACCGACAGGGATGAACACTGAAGCTTTCTTT. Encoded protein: CARPTGMNTEAFF.

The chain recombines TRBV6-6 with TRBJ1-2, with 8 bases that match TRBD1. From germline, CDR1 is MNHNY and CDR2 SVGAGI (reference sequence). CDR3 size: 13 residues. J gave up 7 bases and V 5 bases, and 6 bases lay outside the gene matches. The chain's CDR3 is CASSAGGLGGYTF. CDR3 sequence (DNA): TGTGCCAGCAGTGCAGGGGGCCTGGGTGGCTACACCTTC.

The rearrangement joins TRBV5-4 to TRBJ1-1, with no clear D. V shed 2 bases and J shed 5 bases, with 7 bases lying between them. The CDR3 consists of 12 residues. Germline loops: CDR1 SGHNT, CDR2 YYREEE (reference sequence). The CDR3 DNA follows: TGTGCCAGCAGCTTTAGCCAGACTGAAGCTTTCTTT. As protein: CASSFSQTEAFF. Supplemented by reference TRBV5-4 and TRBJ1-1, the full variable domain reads ETGVTQSPTHLIKTRGQQVTLRCSSQSGHNTVSWYQQALGQGPQFIFQYYREEENGRGNFPPRFSGLQFPNYSSELNVNALELDDSALYLCASSFSQTEAFFGQGTRLTVV.

The CDR3 DNA is TGTGCCAGCTCCGGGGAGGGGTGGGGGCAGTACTTC. It is translated as CASSGEGWGQYF. The rearrangement uses TRBV28 and TRBJ2-7, with 7 bases aligning to TRBD2. The trim removed 8 bases at V and 9 bases at J, leaving 10 bases unmatched. The CDR3 spans 12 residues. Germline-derived CDR1 and CDR2 are MDHEN and SYDVKM. Full variable domain (remainder filled in from reference TRBV28 and TRBJ2-7): DVKVTQSSRYLVKRTGEKVFLECVQDMDHENMFWYRQDPGLGLRLIYFSYDVKMKEKGDIPEGYSVSREKKERFSLILESASTNQTSMYLCASSGEGWGQYFGPGTRLTVT.

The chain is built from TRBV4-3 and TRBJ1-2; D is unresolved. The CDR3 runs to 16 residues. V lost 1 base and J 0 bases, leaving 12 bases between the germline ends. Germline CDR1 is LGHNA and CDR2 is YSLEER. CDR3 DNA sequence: TGCGCCAGCAGCCAAGGGACCGGGATTTCTAACTATGGCTACACCTTC. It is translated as CASSQGTGISNYGYTF.

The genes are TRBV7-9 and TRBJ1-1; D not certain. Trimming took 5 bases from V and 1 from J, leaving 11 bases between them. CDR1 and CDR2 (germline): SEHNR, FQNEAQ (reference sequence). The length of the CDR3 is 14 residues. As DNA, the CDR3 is TGTGCCAGCAGCCCCTCTTCAGGGAACACTGAAGCTTTCTTT. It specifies CASSPSSGNTEAFF.

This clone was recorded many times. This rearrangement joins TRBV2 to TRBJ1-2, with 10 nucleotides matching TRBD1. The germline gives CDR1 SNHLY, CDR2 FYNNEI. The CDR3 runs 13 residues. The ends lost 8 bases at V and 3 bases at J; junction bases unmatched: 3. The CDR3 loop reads CASGTGAHYGYTF. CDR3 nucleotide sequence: TGTGCCAGCGGGACAGGGGCCCACTATGGCTACACCTTC.

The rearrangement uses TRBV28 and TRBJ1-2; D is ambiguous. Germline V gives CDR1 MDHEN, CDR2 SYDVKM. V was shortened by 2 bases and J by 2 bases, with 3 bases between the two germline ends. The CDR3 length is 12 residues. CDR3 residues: CASSLLNYGYTF. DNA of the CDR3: TGTGCCAGCAGTTTACTCAACTATGGCTACACCTTC.

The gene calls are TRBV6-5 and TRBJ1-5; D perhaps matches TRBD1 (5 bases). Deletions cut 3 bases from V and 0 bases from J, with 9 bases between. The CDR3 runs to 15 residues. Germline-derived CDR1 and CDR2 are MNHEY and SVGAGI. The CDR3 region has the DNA TGTGCCAGCAGTTATTCGGACAATAGCAATCAGCCCCAGCATTTT. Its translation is CASSYSDNSNQPQHF.

The CDR3 loop is CASSLLPESTQHF. CDR3 in DNA: TGTGCCAGCAGTTTGCTCCCGGAGTCGACCCAGCATTTT. The chain recombines TRBV27 with TRBJ1-5; no firm D call. The CDR3 length is 13 residues. CDR1 and CDR2 (germline): MNHEY, SMNVEV (reference sequence). V lost 3 bases and J lost 11, with 14 bases in between.

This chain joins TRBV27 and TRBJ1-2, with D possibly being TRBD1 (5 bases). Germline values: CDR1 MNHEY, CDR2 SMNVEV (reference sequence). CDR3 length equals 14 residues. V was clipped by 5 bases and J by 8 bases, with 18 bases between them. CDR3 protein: CASSSTGGMRGYTF. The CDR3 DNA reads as TGTGCCAGCAGTAGCACGGGGGGGATGAGAGGCTACACCTTC.

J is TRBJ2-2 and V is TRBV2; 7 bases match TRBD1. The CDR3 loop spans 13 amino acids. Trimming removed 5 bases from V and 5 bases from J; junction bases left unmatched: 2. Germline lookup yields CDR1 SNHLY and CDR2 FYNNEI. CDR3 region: CASSLQGTGELFF. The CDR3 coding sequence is TGTGCCAGCAGTTTACAGGGGACCGGGGAGCTGTTTTTT.

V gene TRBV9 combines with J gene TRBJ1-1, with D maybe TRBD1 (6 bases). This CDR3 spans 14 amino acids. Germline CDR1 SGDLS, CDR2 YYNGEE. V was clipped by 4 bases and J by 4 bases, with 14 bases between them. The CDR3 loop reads CASSPGQRGTEAFF. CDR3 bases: TGTGCCAGCAGCCCGGGACAAAGAGGCACTGAAGCTTTCTTT.

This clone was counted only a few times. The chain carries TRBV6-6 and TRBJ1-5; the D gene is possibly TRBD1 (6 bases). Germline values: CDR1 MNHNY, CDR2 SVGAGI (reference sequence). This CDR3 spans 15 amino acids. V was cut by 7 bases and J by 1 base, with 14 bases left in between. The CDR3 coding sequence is TGTGCCAGCACGGAAGGTCAGGGGAGCAATCAGCCCCAGCATTTT. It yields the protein CASTEGQGSNQPQHF.

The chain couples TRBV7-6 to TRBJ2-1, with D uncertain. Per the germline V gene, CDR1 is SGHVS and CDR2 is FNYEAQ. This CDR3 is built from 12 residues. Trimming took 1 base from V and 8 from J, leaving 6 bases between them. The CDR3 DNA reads TGTGCCAGCAGCTTAGGCCGAGATGAGCAGTTCTTC. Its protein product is CASSLGRDEQFF.

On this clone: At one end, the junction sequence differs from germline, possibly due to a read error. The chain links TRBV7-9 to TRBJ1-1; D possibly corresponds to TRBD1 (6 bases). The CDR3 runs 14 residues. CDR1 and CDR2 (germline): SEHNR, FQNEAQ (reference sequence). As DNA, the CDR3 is TGTTCCAGCAGCTTCGCAACAGGGTACGCTGAAGCTTTCTTT. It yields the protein CSSSFATGYAEAFF. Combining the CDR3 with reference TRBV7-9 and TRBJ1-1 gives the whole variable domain DTGVSQNPRHKITKRGQNVTFRCDPISEHNRLYWYRQTLGQGPEFLTYFQNEAQLEKSRLLSDRFSAERPKGSFSTLEIQRTEQGDSAMYLCSSSFATGYAEAFFGQGTRLTVV.

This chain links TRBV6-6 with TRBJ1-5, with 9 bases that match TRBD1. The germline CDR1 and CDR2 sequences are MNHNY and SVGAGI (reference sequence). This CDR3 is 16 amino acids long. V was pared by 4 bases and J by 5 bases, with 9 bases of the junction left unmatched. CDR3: CASSFLTGGPYQPQHF. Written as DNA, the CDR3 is TGTGCCAGCAGTTTCCTCACAGGGGGCCCGTATCAGCCCCAGCATTTT.

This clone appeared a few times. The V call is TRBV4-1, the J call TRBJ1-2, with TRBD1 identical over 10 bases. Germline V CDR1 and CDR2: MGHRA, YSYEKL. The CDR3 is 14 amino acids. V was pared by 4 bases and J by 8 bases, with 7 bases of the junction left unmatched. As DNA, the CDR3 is TGCGCCAGCAGCCCCGGGACAGGGGATGGCGGCTACACCTTC. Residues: CASSPGTGDGGYTF.

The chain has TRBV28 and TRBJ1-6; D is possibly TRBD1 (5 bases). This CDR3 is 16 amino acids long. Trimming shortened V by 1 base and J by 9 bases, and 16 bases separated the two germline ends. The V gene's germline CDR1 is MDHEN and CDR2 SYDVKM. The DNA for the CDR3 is TGTGCCAGCAGTTTATTCTCCACAGGTCGGAGTTCACCCCTCCACTTT. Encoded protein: CASSLFSTGRSSPLHF.

CDR3 region: CASSLGTVSGANVLTF. The CDR3 DNA sequence: TGTGCCAGCAGCTTAGGGACAGTGTCTGGGGCCAACGTCCTGACTTTC. V is TRBV7-2 and J is TRBJ2-6; TRBD1 is a possible D gene (6 bases). Between the trimmed V and J ends, which lost 1 base and 1 base, there was a span of 8 bases. Germline V lookup: CDR1 SGHTA, CDR2 FQGNSA. This CDR3 region has 16 residues.

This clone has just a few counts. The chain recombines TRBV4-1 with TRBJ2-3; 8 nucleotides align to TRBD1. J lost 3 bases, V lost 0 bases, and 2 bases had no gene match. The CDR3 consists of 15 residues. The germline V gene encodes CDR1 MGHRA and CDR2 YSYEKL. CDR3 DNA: TGCGCCAGCAGCCAAGATGACAGGGGTACAGATACGCAGTATTTT. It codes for CASSQDDRGTDTQYF.

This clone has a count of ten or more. CDR3 amino acids: CASSESWQDNEQFF. As DNA, the CDR3 is TGTGCCAGCAGTGAATCTTGGCAGGACAATGAGCAGTTCTTC. The chain has TRBV6-1 and TRBJ2-1, with no clear D. The V gene lost 2 bases and the J gene lost 5 bases, with 10 bases spanning the gap. The CDR3 length is 14 residues. The germline V gene encodes CDR1 MNHNS and CDR2 SASEGT.

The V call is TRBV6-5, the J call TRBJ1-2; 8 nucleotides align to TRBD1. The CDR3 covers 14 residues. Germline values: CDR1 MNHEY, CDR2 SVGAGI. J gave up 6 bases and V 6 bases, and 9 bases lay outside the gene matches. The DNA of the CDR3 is TGTGCCAGCAGCGGCCGACAGGGGACCGATGGCTACACCTTC. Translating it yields CASSGRQGTDGYTF.

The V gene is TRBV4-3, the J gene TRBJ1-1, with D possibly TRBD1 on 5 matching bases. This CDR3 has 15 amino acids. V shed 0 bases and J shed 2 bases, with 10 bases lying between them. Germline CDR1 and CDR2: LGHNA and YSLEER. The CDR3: CASSQDWGLNTEAFF. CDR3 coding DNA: TGCGCCAGCAGCCAAGATTGGGGCCTCAACACTGAAGCTTTCTTT.

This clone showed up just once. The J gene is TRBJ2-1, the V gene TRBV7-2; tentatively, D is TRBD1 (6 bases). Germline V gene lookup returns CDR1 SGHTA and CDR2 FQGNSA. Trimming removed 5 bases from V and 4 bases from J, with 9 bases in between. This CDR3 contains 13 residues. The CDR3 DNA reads TGTGCCAGCAGCGTTGGACAGTACAATGAGCAGTTCTTC. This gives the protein CASSVGQYNEQFF.

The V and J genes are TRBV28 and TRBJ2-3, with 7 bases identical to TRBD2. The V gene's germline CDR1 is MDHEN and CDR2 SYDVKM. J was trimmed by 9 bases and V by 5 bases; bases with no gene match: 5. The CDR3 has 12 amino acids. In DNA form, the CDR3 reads TGTGCCAGCAGTGGCCAACTAGCGACGCAGTATTTT. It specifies CASSGQLATQYF.

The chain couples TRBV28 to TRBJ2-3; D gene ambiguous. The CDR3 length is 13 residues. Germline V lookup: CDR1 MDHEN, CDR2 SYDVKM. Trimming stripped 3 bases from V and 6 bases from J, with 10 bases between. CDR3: CASSFPLGDTQYF. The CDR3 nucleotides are TGTGCCAGCAGTTTCCCCCTCGGGGATACGCAGTATTTT.

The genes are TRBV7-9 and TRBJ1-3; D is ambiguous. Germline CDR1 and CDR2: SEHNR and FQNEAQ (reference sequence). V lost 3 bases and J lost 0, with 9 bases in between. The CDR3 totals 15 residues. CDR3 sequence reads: CASSFRRFSGNTIYF. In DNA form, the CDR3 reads TGTGCCAGCAGCTTTCGGAGATTCTCTGGAAACACCATATATTTT.

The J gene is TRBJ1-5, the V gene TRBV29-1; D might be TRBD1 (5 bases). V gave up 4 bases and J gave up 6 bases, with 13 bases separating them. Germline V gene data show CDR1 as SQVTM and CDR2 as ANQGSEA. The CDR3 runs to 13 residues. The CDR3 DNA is TGCAGCGTTGGTCTAGGGGCAGGTCAGCCCCAGCATTTT. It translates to CSVGLGAGQPQHF.

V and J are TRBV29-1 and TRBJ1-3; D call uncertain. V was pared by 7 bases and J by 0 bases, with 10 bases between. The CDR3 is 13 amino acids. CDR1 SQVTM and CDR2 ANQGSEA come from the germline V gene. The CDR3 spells CSGAPSSGNTIYF. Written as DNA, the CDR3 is TGCAGCGGAGCTCCGAGCTCTGGAAACACCATATATTTT.